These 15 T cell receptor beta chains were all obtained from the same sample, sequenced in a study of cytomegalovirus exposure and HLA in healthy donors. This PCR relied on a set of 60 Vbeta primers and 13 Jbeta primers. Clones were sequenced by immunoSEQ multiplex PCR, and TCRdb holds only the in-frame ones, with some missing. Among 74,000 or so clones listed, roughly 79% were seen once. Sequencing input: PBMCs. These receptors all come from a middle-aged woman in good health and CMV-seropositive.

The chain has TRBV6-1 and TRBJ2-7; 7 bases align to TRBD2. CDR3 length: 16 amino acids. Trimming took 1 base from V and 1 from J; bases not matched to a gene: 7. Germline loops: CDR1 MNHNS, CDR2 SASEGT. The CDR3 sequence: CASSEGGIAGSYEQYF. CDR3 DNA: TGTGCCAGCAGTGAAGGGGGTATAGCGGGTTCCTACGAGCAGTACTTC.

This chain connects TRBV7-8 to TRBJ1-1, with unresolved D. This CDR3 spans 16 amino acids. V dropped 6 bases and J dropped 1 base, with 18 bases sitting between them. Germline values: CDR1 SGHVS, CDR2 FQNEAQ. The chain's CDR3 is CASSSGDFHPNTEAFF. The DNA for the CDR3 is TGTGCCAGCAGTTCGGGAGACTTCCATCCGAACACTGAAGCTTTCTTT.

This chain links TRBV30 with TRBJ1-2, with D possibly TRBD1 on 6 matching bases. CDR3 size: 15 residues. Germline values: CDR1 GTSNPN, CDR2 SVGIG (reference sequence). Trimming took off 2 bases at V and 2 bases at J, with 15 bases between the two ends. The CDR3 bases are TGTGCCTGGAGTACCCGGACAGCCCTAAACTATGGCTACACCTTC. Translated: CAWSTRTALNYGYTF.

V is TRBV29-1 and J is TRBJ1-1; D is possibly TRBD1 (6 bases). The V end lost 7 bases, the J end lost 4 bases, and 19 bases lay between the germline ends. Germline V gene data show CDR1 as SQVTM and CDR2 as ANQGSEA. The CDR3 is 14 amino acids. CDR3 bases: TGCAGCGCGACTCTACAGGGTCGAGGCACTGAAGCTTTCTTT. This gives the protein CSATLQGRGTEAFF.

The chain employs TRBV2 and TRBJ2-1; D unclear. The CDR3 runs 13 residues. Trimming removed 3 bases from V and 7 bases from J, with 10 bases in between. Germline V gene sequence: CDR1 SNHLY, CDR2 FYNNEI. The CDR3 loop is CASSERHWNEQFF. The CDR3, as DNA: TGTGCCAGCAGTGAGAGGCATTGGAATGAGCAGTTCTTC.

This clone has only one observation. The CDR3 DNA sequence: TGTGCCAGCAGTTCACCGGGACACAACCCCTACTACGAGCAGTACTTC. As protein: CASSSPGHNPYYEQYF. V usage is TRBV28 and J usage is TRBJ2-7; D may be TRBD1 (6 bases). V was clipped by 4 bases and J by 3 bases, with 19 bases between them. CDR3 length: 16 residues. From germline, CDR1 is MDHEN and CDR2 SYDVKM.

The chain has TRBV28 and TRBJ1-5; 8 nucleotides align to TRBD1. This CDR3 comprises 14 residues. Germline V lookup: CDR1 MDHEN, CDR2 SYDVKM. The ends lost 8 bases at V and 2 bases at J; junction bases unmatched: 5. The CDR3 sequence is CASFETGGNQPQHF. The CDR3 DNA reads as TGTGCCAGCTTCGAGACAGGGGGCAATCAGCCCCAGCATTTT.

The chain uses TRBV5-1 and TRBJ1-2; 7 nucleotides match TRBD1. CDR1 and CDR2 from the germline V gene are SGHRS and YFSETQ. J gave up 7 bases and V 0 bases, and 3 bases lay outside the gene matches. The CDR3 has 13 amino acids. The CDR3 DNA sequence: TGCGCCAGCAGCTTGGAGGGGGCGGTTGGCTACACCTTC. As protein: CASSLEGAVGYTF.

DNA of the CDR3: TGTGCCAGCAGTGAATCCGGGTCTGGTGAAAAACTGTTTTTT. Protein: CASSESGSGEKLFF. The chain is built from TRBV25-1 and TRBJ1-4; D unclear. Germline-derived CDR1 and CDR2 are MGHDK and SYGVNS. V lost 1 base to trimming and J lost 7 bases, with 10 bases between them. This CDR3 region has 14 residues.

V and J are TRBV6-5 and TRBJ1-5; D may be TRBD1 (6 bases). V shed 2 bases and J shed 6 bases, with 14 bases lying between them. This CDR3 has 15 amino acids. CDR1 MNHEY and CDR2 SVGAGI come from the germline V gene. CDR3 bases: TGTGCCAGCAGTTACGGCGGGGGGCCCTCTCAGCCCCAGCATTTT. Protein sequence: CASSYGGGPSQPQHF.

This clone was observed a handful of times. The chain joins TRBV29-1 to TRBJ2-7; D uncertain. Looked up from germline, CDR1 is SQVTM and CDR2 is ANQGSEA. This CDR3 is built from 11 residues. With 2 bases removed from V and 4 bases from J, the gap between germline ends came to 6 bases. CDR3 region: CSVELQYEQYF. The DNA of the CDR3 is TGCAGCGTTGAATTACAGTACGAGCAGTACTTC.

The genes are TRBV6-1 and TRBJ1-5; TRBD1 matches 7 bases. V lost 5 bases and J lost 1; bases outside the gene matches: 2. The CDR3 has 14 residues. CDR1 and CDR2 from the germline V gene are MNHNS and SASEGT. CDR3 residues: CASSSQGSNQPQHF. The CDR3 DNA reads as TGTGCCAGCAGTTCACAGGGGAGCAATCAGCCCCAGCATTTT.

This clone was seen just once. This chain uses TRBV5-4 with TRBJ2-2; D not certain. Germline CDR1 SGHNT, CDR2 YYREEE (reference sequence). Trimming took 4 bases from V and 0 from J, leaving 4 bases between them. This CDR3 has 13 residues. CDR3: CASSPANTGELFF. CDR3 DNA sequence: TGTGCCAGCAGCCCCGCGAACACCGGGGAGCTGTTTTTT.

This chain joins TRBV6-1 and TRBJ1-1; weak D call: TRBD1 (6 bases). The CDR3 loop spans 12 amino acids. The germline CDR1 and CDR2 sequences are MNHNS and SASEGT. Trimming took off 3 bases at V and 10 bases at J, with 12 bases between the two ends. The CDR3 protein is CASSDRGIRAFF. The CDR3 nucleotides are TGTGCCAGCAGTGACAGGGGTATAAGAGCTTTCTTT.

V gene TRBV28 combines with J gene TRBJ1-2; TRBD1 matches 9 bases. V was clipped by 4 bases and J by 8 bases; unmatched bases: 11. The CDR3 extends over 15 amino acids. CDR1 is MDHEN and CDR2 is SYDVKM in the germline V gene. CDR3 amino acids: CASSSTGGAMFGYTF. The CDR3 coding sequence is TGTGCCAGCAGTTCAACAGGGGGCGCGATGTTCGGCTACACCTTC.